The 12 T cell receptor beta chains listed next were all sequenced from one sample in a study of cytomegalovirus exposure and HLA in healthy donors (dated by TCRdb to about 2017). Library generation was performed with the immunoSEQ multiplex PCR assay. The multiplex PCR relied on a mix of 60 forward primers for TCR Vbeta segments and 13 reverse primers for TCR Jbeta segments. Entries here come from immuneACCESS through TCRdb and include only in-frame sequences with V and J called. Some clones fail to appear in such tables; in the studies checked, an unresolved V gene covers under half of the shortfall, and the cause of the remainder is unknown. For this sample the table gives about 150,000 clones, of which about 85% were detected only once. Clones ranked in the top ten supply approximately 2.5% of the sample. Sequencing used PBMCs. The receptor source for this set is a young woman in good health and CMV-seronegative.

CDR3 in amino acids: CAWSVDGAEQYF. The CDR3 nucleotides are TGTGCCTGGAGTGTAGATGGGGCCGAGCAGTACTTC. This sequence joins TRBV30 and TRBJ2-7, with D perhaps TRBD1 (5 bases). The V gene's germline CDR1 is GTSNPN and CDR2 SVGIG (reference sequence). The length of the CDR3 is 12 residues. V shed 0 bases and J shed 6 bases, with 9 bases lying between them.

This chain uses TRBV29-1 with TRBJ1-2; weak D call: TRBD1 (5 bases). V lost 7 bases and J 8 bases, leaving 14 bases between the germline ends. This CDR3 region has 11 residues. The germline V gene encodes CDR1 SQVTM and CDR2 ANQGSEA. CDR3 loop: CSAMRGNGYTF. CDR3 in DNA: TGCAGCGCAATGCGGGGGAACGGCTACACCTTC.

The chain recombines TRBV19 with TRBJ2-3, with 11 bases fitting TRBD1. V lost 5 bases and J lost 4; bases outside the gene matches: 5. Germline V gene lookup returns CDR1 LNHDA and CDR2 SQIVND (reference sequence). CDR3 length: 15 residues. The CDR3: CASSPDRGQADTQYF. As DNA, the CDR3 is TGTGCCAGTAGTCCGGACAGGGGGCAGGCAGATACGCAGTATTTT.

This clone was seen a single time. The rearrangement joins TRBV6-5 to TRBJ1-1; 8 nucleotides agree with TRBD1. Unmatched junction bases numbered 0, after V lost 1 base and J lost 11 bases. The CDR3 sequence is 11 residues long. The germline gives CDR1 MNHEY, CDR2 SVGAGI. For the CDR3, the DNA is TGTGCCAGCAGTTACTGGGACAGGGCTTTCTTT. Its protein product is CASSYWDRAFF.

This CDR3 reads CASSLSTGNIYGYTF. The CDR3 DNA follows: TGTGCCAGCAGCTTATCTACAGGGAATATCTATGGCTACACCTTC. The chain employs TRBV7-2 and TRBJ1-2; perhaps TRBD1 as D (6 bases). The length of the CDR3 is 15 residues. V gave up 2 bases and J gave up 4 bases, with 14 bases separating them. Germline-derived CDR1 and CDR2 are SGHTA and FQGNSA. The variable domain in full, with the rest retrieved from reference TRBV7-2 and TRBJ1-2, is GAGVSQSPSNKVTEKGKDVELRCDPISGHTALYWYRQSLGQGLEFLIYFQGNSAPDKSGLPSDRFSAERTGGSVSTLTIQRTQQEDSAVYLCASSLSTGNIYGYTFGSGTRLTVV.

The chain has TRBV5-1 and TRBJ2-1, with TRBD2 as a possible D gene (5 bases). The germline CDR1 and CDR2 sequences are SGHRS and YFSETQ. This CDR3 is built from 14 residues. The V gene lost 6 bases and the J gene lost 6 bases, with 16 bases spanning the gap. The CDR3 sequence: CASKLGSPSNEQFF. Written as DNA, the CDR3 is TGCGCCAGCAAATTAGGGAGCCCCTCCAATGAGCAGTTCTTC.

The genes are TRBV7-2 and TRBJ2-7; TRBD2 aligns across 10 bases. Germline CDR1 SGHTA, CDR2 FQGNSA. V lost 1 base to trimming and J lost 7 bases; unmatched junction nucleotides: 4. The CDR3 extends over 14 amino acids. The CDR3 spells CASSLGLAGGEQYF. The CDR3 DNA reads as TGTGCCAGCAGCTTAGGACTAGCGGGTGGGGAGCAGTACTTC.

The sample holds a few counts of this clone. The chain has TRBV7-2 and TRBJ2-1, with 7 bases matching TRBD2. This CDR3 is 13 amino acids long. Germline CDR1 is SGHTA and CDR2 is FQGNSA. V shed 5 bases, J shed 10 bases, and the junction held 8 bases outside the gene matches. The DNA of the CDR3 is TGTGCCAGCAGCACACAGCGGGATGGGGAGCAGTTCTTC. Encoded protein: CASSTQRDGEQFF.

This sequence joins TRBV7-8 and TRBJ2-3; D is perhaps TRBD1 (6 bases). The CDR3 is made up of 14 amino acids. Trimming shortened V by 4 bases and J by 5 bases, and 13 bases separated the two germline ends. Germline V gene sequence: CDR1 SGHVS, CDR2 FQNEAQ. CDR3 region: CASSWGRAEDTQYF. DNA for the CDR3: TGTGCCAGCAGCTGGGGGCGGGCCGAAGATACGCAGTATTTT.

The chain carries TRBV28 and TRBJ1-2; 7 positions agree with TRBD1. V was pared by 1 base and J by 4 bases, with 6 bases of the junction left unmatched. The germline V gene has CDR1 MDHEN and CDR2 SYDVKM. This CDR3 is built from 15 residues. This CDR3 is CASSLSEPGGYGYTF. In nucleotides, the CDR3 is TGTGCCAGCAGTTTATCTGAGCCAGGGGGCTATGGCTACACCTTC.

The V call is TRBV4-2, the J call TRBJ2-6; TRBD2 might be the D (6 bases). The V gene's germline CDR1 is LGHNA and CDR2 YNFKEQ. CDR3 length: 17 residues. The V end lost 4 bases, the J end lost 2 bases, and 15 bases lay between the germline ends. For the CDR3, the DNA is TGTGCCAGCAGCCCCCGTTCTGGGGAGGCTGGGGCCAACGTCCTGACTTTC. Encoded protein: CASSPRSGEAGANVLTF.

The chain uses TRBV28 and TRBJ2-3, with 10 bases lining up with TRBD2. With V trimmed by 6 bases and J by 2 bases, 11 bases remained unmatched. The CDR3 extends over 17 amino acids. From germline, CDR1 is MDHEN and CDR2 SYDVKM. CDR3 sequence (DNA): TGTGCCAGCAGACGATACGGACTAGCGGTTTACACAGATACGCAGTATTTT. It translates to CASRRYGLAVYTDTQYF.